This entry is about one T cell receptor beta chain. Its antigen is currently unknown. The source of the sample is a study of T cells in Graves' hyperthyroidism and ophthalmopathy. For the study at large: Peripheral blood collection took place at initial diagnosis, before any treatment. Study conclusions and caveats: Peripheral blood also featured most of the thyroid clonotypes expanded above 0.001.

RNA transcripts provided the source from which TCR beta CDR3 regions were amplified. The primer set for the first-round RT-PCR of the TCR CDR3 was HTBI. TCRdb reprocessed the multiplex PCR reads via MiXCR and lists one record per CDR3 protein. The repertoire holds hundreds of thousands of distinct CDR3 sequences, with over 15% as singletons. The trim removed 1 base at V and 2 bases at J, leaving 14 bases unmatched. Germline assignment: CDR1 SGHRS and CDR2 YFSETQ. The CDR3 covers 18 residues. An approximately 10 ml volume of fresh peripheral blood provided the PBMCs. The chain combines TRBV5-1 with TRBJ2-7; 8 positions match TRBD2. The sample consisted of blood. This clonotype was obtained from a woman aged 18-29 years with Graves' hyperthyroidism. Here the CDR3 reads CASSLLGPGSGGAYEQYF. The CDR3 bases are TGCGCCAGCAGCTTGCTCGGGCCAGGCAGCGGGGGTGCCTACGAGCAGTACTTC.